This TCR beta chain is from a study of OX40 agonist ivuxolimab in advanced cancers. Across the whole study: From 23 to 79 years was the age range, with a mean of around 60 years, and approximately 84% were male. Partial responses were seen in three patients, one with hepatocellular carcinoma and two with cutaneous melanoma.

The method was immunoSEQ multiplex PCR; TCRdb's version includes in-frame clones alone and lacks a portion of them. The table includes tens of thousands of clones, about 90% detected once. With 10 bases removed from V and 5 bases from J, the gap between germline ends came to 9 bases. Germline V gives CDR1 SGHNT, CDR2 YYREEE (reference sequence). The CDR3 covers 11 residues. This receptor was obtained from an adult with an advanced solid tumor such as melanoma, head and neck, liver or kidney cancer. This chain connects TRBV5-4 to TRBJ2-2, with D perhaps TRBD2 (5 bases). The specimen comprised CD4+ or CD8+ T cells sorted from blood, sampled in a trial of the OX40 agonist ivuxolimab. CDR3 nucleotide sequence: TGTGCCTCCGAGGGAACCGGGGAGCTGTTTTTT. Translated: CASEGTGELFF.